One and the same sample provided the 29 T cell receptor beta chains below, sequenced in a study of T cell changes during pregnancy in multiple sclerosis. Assay: immunoSEQ multiplex PCR; the TCRdb copy retains only in-frame clones and omits some. The table records fewer than 150,000 clones, around 95% of them present only once. Material: peripheral blood, obtained after pregnancy. The receptors shown here come from a female donor with multiple sclerosis, enrolled in a pregnancy study.

This clone has a single count. CDR3 in amino acids: CASSLDSRNTGELFF. The CDR3 DNA reads TGTGCCAGCAGTTTAGACAGCAGGAACACCGGGGAGCTGTTTTTT. V gene TRBV28 combines with J gene TRBJ2-2; tentatively, D is TRBD1 (5 bases). Germline values: CDR1 MDHEN, CDR2 SYDVKM. This CDR3 contains 15 residues. V was shortened by 2 bases and J by 1 base, with 8 bases between the two germline ends.

As to this clone: An end of the junction does not agree with germline; a read error may underlie this. The chain is built from TRBV7-7 and TRBJ2-5, with 12 nucleotides matching TRBD1. CDR1 is SSHAT, CDR2 FNYEAQ, per germline (reference sequence). CDR3 length: 16 amino acids. This CDR3 reads CASSLARDRGPETQYF. The CDR3 DNA is TGTGCTAGCAGCTTAGCGAGGGACAGGGGGCCGGAGACCCAGTACTTC.

V usage is TRBV5-6 and J usage is TRBJ2-1; TRBD2 aligns across 7 bases. The CDR3 is 16 residues long. Germline CDR1 is SGHDT and CDR2 is YYEEEE. J lost 0 bases, V lost 2 bases, and 5 bases had no gene match. CDR3 DNA sequence: TGTGCCAGCAGCTTTACTAGCGTGAGCTCCTACAATGAGCAGTTCTTC. This encodes CASSFTSVSSYNEQFF.

The V gene is TRBV7-2, the J gene TRBJ2-7; the match to TRBD2 covers 12 bases. V was pared by 4 bases and J by 2 bases, with 3 bases of the junction left unmatched. The germline V gene has CDR1 SGHTA and CDR2 FQGNSA. The CDR3 consists of 15 residues. The CDR3 sequence: CASSWTSGAAYEQYF. The CDR3 DNA follows: TGTGCCAGCAGCTGGACTAGCGGGGCCGCCTACGAGCAGTACTTC.

V gene TRBV27 combines with J gene TRBJ2-3; no firm D call. Germline V gives CDR1 MNHEY, CDR2 SMNVEV (reference sequence). This CDR3 contains 12 residues. Trimming took 1 base from V and 5 from J, leaving 4 bases between them. The CDR3 DNA reads as TGTGCCAGCAGTTTATTCGGAGATACGCAGTATTTT. Amino acid sequence: CASSLFGDTQYF.

V and J are TRBV5-6 and TRBJ2-3, with 8 positions matching TRBD2. Germline CDR1 and CDR2: SGHDT and YYEEEE. The trim removed 4 bases at V and 0 bases at J, leaving 7 bases unmatched. The CDR3 contains 16 residues. CDR3 protein: CASSQSGSWSTDTQYF. As DNA, the CDR3 is TGTGCCAGCAGCCAAAGCGGGAGTTGGAGCACAGATACGCAGTATTTT.

This clone was recorded once. This sequence joins TRBV7-9 and TRBJ2-7; D is unclear. The CDR3 runs 11 residues. Trimming shortened V by 6 bases and J by 5 bases, and 8 bases separated the two germline ends. Germline lookup yields CDR1 SEHNR and CDR2 FQNEAQ (reference sequence). CDR3 region: CASSQADEQYF. Here the CDR3 DNA reads TGTGCCAGCAGTCAGGCCGACGAGCAGTACTTC.

The chain couples TRBV7-2 to TRBJ2-1; 9 bases map to TRBD1. The CDR3 is made up of 16 amino acids. Germline V gives CDR1 SGHTA, CDR2 FQGNSA. The V and J ends lost 2 bases and 6 bases, in that order; junction bases with no gene match: 8. DNA of the CDR3: TGTGCCAGCAGCTTAAAATTGGGACAGGGTATCAATGAGCAGTTCTTC. Translation gives CASSLKLGQGINEQFF.

The V and J genes are TRBV14 and TRBJ1-1, with 11 bases that match TRBD1. Trimming at V came to 2 bases and at J to 7 bases, leaving 3 bases not matched to a gene. The CDR3 sequence is 14 residues long. Germline CDR1 is SGHDN and CDR2 is FVKESK. The CDR3, as DNA: TGTGCCAGCAGCCAAAGGACAGGGGGCAGTGAAGCTTTCTTT. Translation: CASSQRTGGSEAFF.

The chain has TRBV5-4 and TRBJ1-1; D remains ambiguous. V was trimmed by 1 base and J by 7 bases, leaving 5 bases between them. Looked up from germline, CDR1 is SGHNT and CDR2 is YYREEE (reference sequence). This CDR3 is 11 amino acids long. CDR3 sequence reads: CASSLLSEAFF. For the CDR3, the DNA is TGTGCCAGCAGCTTGCTCAGTGAAGCTTTCTTT.

The chain combines TRBV28 with TRBJ1-4, with TRBD1 as a possible D gene (5 bases). This CDR3 comprises 14 residues. Trimming removed 10 bases at V and 6 bases at J, with 18 bases between. Germline V lookup: CDR1 MDHEN, CDR2 SYDVKM. The CDR3 bases are TGTGCCACGGGGGACGGGGCGAAGGATGAAAAACTGTTTTTT. As protein: CATGDGAKDEKLFF.

The V call is TRBV5-1, the J call TRBJ2-2; a weak D match, TRBD1 (5 bases). Looked up from germline, CDR1 is SGHRS and CDR2 is YFSETQ. This CDR3 is built from 14 residues. With 4 bases removed from V and 6 bases from J, the gap between germline ends came to 13 bases. CDR3 in amino acids: CASSASQGPGELFF. The CDR3 DNA sequence: TGCGCCAGCAGCGCCTCGCAGGGTCCCGGGGAGCTGTTTTTT.

The V gene is TRBV5-4, the J gene TRBJ1-1; TRBD1 agrees at 8 bases. From germline, CDR1 is SGHNT and CDR2 YYREEE (reference sequence). With 0 bases clipped from V and 4 bases from J, the junction kept 14 bases outside the gene matches. There are 18 residues in the CDR3. The CDR3 loop is CASSLGGQAWHRGTEAFF. CDR3 DNA: TGTGCCAGCAGCTTGGGGGGACAGGCTTGGCACCGGGGCACTGAAGCTTTCTTT.

This clone was found once. The rearrangement links TRBV10-3 to TRBJ2-7; possibly TRBD1 for D (6 bases). V lost 0 bases and J 3 bases, leaving 12 bases between the germline ends. From germline, CDR1 is ENHRY and CDR2 SYGVKD. CDR3 length equals 15 residues. The CDR3 DNA is TGTGCCATCAGTGAGTCGGTTCAGGGGATCTACGAGCAGTACTTC. It encodes CAISESVQGIYEQYF.

The genes are TRBV5-6 and TRBJ1-1; 8 nucleotides line up with TRBD1. Germline V gene data show CDR1 as SGHDT and CDR2 as YYEEEE. The CDR3 contains 14 residues. V was clipped by 4 bases and J by 6 bases; unmatched bases: 8. CDR3 DNA: TGTGCCAGCAGCCCTGAGGCAGGGGGCTCTGAAGCTTTCTTT. The encoded protein is CASSPEAGGSEAFF.

The V and J genes are TRBV9 and TRBJ2-3; TRBD2 might be the D (6 bases). Per the germline V gene, CDR1 is SGDLS and CDR2 is YYNGEE. V was clipped by 2 bases and J by 0 bases, with 16 bases between them. The CDR3 extends over 17 amino acids. The chain's CDR3 is CASSVDLGLASTDTQYF. CDR3 DNA sequence: TGTGCCAGCAGCGTCGACCTGGGACTTGCTAGCACAGATACGCAGTATTTT.

The chain's CDR3 is CASSLEGWKGRYRPSYNEQFF. The CDR3 nucleotides are TGTGCCAGCAGTTTGGAGGGATGGAAGGGACGATACCGTCCCTCCTACAATGAGCAGTTCTTC. The J gene is TRBJ2-1, the V gene TRBV27; D possibly corresponds to TRBD2 (6 bases). Germline V gives CDR1 MNHEY, CDR2 SMNVEV (reference sequence). V lost 3 bases and J 0 bases, leaving 27 bases between the germline ends. CDR3 size: 21 residues.

This clone showed up just once. V gene TRBV14 combines with J gene TRBJ2-1; 9 bases are a match to TRBD2. V dropped 4 bases and J dropped 1; count of bases not matched to a gene: 8. In germline, CDR1 is SGHDN, CDR2 FVKESK. The length of the CDR3 is 17 residues. DNA for the CDR3: TGTGCCAGCAGCCCCTATAGCGGGAGAGGGTCCTACAATGAGCAGTTCTTC. Protein: CASSPYSGRGSYNEQFF.

This clone was detected only once. CDR3 bases: TGTGCCAGCAGTGAAACGAGAACGCGTAATCAGCCCCAGCATTTT. It translates to CASSETRTRNQPQHF. V gene TRBV6-1 combines with J gene TRBJ1-5; unclear D gene. The germline V and J ends were trimmed by 2 bases and 4 bases, with 12 bases remaining between them. There are 15 residues in the CDR3. In germline, CDR1 is MNHNS, CDR2 SASEGT.

V gene TRBV28 combines with J gene TRBJ2-1, with D maybe TRBD1 (6 bases). This CDR3 contains 14 residues. V was shortened by 5 bases and J by 6 bases, with 14 bases between the two germline ends. The germline CDR1 and CDR2 sequences are MDHEN and SYDVKM. CDR3 DNA: TGTGCCAGCAGTCCCGGACAGTCTTTCAATGAGCAGTTCTTC. Protein product: CASSPGQSFNEQFF. Supplemented by reference TRBV28 and TRBJ2-1, the full variable domain reads DVKVTQSSRYLVKRTGEKVFLECVQDMDHENMFWYRQDPGLGLRLIYFSYDVKMKEKGDIPEGYSVSREKKERFSLILESASTNQTSMYLCASSPGQSFNEQFFGPGTRLTVL.

The gene calls are TRBV29-1 and TRBJ2-1, with 11 positions matching TRBD2. The CDR3 extends over 15 amino acids. Germline-derived CDR1 and CDR2 are SQVTM and ANQGSEA. The junction had 7 bases not matched to a gene; V was cut back by 3 bases and J by 6 bases. The CDR3 loop reads CSVDNLAGGGNEQFF. The CDR3 nucleotides are TGCAGCGTTGACAATCTAGCGGGAGGAGGCAATGAGCAGTTCTTC.

The chain links TRBV28 to TRBJ1-5, with 10 bases identical to TRBD1. The CDR3 sequence is 15 residues long. Trimming at V came to 5 bases and at J to 6 bases, leaving 7 bases not matched to a gene. Germline V gene data show CDR1 as MDHEN and CDR2 as SYDVKM. The CDR3 nucleotides are TGTGCCAGCAGTGTCAGACAGGGGGCGGTTCAGCCCCAGCATTTT. As protein: CASSVRQGAVQPQHF.

This chain's CDR3 is CASRSPFSETRIYEQYF. Here the CDR3 DNA reads TGTGCCAGCAGATCCCCCTTTTCCGAGACGAGGATCTACGAGCAGTACTTC. V and J are TRBV28 and TRBJ2-7; the D is unclear. The CDR3 has 17 residues. CDR1 and CDR2 from the germline V gene are MDHEN and SYDVKM. Trimming removed 6 bases at V and 3 bases at J, with 24 bases between.

This sequence joins TRBV7-9 and TRBJ2-3; 13 bases are a match to TRBD2. The germline V gene has CDR1 SEHNR and CDR2 FQNEAQ (reference sequence). The CDR3 is 18 amino acids. Losses at the gene ends were 5 bases for V and 2 bases for J; bases not matched to a gene: 10. The CDR3 region is CASSGEAGLAGLTDTQYF. In DNA, the CDR3 is TGTGCCAGCAGCGGAGAGGCGGGACTAGCGGGGCTCACAGATACGCAGTATTTT.

The chain employs TRBV6-1 and TRBJ1-1; perhaps TRBD1 as D (5 bases). CDR1 and CDR2 (germline): MNHNS, SASEGT. V was trimmed by 0 bases and J by 8 bases, leaving 13 bases between them. The CDR3 has 14 amino acids. CDR3: CASSEARGIGEAFF. CDR3 sequence (DNA): TGTGCCAGCAGTGAAGCGCGGGGGATAGGGGAAGCTTTCTTT.

The sample holds one count of this clone. This chain joins TRBV5-1 and TRBJ2-1; TRBD1 aligns across 8 bases. This CDR3 contains 16 residues. Germline V gene data show CDR1 as SGHRS and CDR2 as YFSETQ. With 0 bases clipped from V and 0 bases from J, the junction kept 2 bases outside the gene matches. The CDR3 protein is CASSLAGTGSYNEQFF. The CDR3 DNA reads TGCGCCAGCAGCTTGGCCGGGACAGGCTCCTACAATGAGCAGTTCTTC.

J is TRBJ2-5 and V is TRBV2; 7 bases match TRBD1. This CDR3 is built from 12 residues. Germline values: CDR1 SNHLY, CDR2 FYNNEI. Unmatched junction bases numbered 3, after V lost 10 bases and J lost 1 base. CDR3 sequence (DNA): TGTGCCACACGGACAGGCCAAGAGACCCAGTACTTC. Residues: CATRTGQETQYF.

This chain joins TRBV5-1 and TRBJ2-2, with 7 positions matching TRBD2. The CDR3 covers 15 residues. The J segment lost 2 bases and the V segment lost 4 bases, leaving 5 bases of the junction unmatched. The germline V gene has CDR1 SGHRS and CDR2 YFSETQ. This chain's CDR3 is CASSPGTTNTGELFF. In nucleotides, the CDR3 is TGCGCCAGCAGCCCCGGGACTACTAACACCGGGGAGCTGTTTTTT.

The table lists this clone with a count of one. V and J are TRBV10-3 and TRBJ2-3, with 7 bases that match TRBD2. The J segment lost 6 bases and the V segment lost 7 bases, leaving 10 bases of the junction unmatched. The CDR3 is 14 residues long. Germline values: CDR1 ENHRY, CDR2 SYGVKD. CDR3 residues: CAINDGAGADTQYF. The CDR3 nucleotides read TGTGCCATCAATGATGGGGCGGGAGCGGATACGCAGTATTTT.